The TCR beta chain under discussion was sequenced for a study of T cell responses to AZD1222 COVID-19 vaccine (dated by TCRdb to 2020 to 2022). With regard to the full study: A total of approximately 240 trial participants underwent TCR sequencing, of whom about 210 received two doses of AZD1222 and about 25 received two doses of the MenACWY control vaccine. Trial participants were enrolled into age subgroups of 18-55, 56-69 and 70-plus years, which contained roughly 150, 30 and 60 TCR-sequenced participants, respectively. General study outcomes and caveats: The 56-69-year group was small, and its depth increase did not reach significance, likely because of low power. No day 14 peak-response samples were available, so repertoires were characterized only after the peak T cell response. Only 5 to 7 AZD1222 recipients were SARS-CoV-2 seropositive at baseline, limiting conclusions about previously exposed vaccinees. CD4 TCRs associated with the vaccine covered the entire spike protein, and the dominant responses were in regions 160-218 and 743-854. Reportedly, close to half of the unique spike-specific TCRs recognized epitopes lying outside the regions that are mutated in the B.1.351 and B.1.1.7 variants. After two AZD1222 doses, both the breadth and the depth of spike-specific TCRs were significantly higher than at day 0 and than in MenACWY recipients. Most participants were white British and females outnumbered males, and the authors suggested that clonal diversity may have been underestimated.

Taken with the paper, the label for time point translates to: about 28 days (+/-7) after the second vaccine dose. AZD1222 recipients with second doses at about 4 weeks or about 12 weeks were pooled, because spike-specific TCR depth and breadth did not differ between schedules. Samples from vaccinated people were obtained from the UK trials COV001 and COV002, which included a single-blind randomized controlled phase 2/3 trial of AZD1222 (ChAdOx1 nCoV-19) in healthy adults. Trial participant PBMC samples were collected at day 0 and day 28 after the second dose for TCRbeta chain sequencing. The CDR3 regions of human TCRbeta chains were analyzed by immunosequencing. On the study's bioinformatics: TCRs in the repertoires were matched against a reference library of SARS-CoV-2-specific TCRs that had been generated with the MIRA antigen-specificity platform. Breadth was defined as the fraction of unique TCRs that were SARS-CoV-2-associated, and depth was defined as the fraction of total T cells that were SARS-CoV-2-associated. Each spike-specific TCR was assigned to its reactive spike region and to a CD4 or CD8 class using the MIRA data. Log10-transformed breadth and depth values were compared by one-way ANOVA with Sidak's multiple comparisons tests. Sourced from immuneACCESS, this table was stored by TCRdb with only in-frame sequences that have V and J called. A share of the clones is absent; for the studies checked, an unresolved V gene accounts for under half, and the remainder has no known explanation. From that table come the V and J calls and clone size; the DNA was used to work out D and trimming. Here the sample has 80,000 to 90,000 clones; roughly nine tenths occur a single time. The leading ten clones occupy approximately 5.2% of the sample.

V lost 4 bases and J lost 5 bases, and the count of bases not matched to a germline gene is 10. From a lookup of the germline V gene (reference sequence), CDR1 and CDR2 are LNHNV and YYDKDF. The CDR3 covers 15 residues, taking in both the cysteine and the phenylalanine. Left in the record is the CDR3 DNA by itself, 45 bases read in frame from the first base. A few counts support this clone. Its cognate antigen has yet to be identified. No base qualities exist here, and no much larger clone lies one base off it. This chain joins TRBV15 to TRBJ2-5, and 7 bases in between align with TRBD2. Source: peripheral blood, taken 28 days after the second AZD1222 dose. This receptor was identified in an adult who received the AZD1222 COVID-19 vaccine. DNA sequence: TGTGCCACCAGCAAGGATTGGCAGGGAGGGGAGACCCAGTACTTC. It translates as CATSKDWQGGETQYF.